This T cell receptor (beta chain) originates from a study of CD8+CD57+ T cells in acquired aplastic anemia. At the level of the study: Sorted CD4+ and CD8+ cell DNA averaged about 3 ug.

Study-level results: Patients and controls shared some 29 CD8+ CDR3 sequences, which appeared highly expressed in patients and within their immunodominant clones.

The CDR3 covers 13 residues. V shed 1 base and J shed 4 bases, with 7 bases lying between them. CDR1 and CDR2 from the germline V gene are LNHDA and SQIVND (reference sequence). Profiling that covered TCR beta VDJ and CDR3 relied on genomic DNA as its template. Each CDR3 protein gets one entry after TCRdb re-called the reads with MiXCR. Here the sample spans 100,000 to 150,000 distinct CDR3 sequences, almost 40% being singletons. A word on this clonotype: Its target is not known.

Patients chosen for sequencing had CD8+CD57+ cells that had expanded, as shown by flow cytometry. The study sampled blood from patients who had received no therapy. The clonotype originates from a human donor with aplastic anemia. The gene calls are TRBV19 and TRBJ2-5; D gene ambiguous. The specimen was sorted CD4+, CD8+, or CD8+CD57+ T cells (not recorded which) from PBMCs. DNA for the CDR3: TGTGCCAGTAGTATAGGGAGAGGAGAGACCCAGTACTTC. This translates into CASSIGRGETQYF.